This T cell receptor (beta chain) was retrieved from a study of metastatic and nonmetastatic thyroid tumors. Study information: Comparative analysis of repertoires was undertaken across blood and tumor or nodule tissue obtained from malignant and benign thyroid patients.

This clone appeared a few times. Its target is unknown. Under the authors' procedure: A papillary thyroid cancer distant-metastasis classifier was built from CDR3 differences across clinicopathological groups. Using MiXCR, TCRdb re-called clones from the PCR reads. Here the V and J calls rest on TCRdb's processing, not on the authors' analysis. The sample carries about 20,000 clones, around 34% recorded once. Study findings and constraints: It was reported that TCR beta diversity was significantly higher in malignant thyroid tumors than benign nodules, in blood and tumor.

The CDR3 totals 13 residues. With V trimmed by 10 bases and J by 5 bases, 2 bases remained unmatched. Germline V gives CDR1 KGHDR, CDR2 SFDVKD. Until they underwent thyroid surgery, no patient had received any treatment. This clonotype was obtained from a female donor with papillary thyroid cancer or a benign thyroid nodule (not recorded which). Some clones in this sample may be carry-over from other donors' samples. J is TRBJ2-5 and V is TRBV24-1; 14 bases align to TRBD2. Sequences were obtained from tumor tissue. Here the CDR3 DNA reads TGTGCCACGGGACTAGCGGGAGACGAGACCCAGTACTTC. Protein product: CATGLAGDETQYF.